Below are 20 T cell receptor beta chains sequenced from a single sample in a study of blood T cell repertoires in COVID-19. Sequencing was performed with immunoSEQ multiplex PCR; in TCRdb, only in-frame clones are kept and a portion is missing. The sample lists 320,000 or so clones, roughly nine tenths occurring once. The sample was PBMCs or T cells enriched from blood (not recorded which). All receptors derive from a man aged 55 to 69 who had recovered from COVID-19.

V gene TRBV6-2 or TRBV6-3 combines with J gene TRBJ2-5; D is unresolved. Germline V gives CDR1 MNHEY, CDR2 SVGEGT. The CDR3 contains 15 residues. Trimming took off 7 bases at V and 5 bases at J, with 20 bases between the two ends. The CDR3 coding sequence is TGTGCCAGCACCCCGGGTACGGTCCCCAGGGAGACCCAGTACTTC. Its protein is CASTPGTVPRETQYF.

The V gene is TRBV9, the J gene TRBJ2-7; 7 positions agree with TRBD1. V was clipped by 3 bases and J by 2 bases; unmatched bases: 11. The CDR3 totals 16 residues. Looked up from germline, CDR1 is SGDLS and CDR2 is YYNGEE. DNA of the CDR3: TGTGCCAGCAGCGCAAACCCCGGGACAGTTCCCTACGAGCAGTACTTC. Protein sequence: CASSANPGTVPYEQYF.

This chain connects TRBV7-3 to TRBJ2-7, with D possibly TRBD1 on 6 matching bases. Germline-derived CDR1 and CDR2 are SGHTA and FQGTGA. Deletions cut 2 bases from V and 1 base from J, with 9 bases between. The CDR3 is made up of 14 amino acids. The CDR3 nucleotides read TGTGCCAGCAGCTTATATGGGACATCCTACGAGCAGTACTTC. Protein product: CASSLYGTSYEQYF.

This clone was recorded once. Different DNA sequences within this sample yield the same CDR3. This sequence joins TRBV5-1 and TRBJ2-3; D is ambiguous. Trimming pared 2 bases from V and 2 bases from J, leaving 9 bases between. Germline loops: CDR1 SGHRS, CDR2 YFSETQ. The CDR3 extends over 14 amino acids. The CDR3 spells CASSFGQDTDTQYF. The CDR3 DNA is TGCGCCAGCAGCTTCGGTCAGGACACAGATACGCAGTATTTT. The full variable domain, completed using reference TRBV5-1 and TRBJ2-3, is KAGVTQTPRYLIKTRGQQVTLSCSPISGHRSVSWYQQTPGQGLQFLFEYFSETQRNKGNFPGRFSGRQFSNSRSEMNVSTLELGDSALYLCASSFGQDTDTQYFGPGTRLTVL.

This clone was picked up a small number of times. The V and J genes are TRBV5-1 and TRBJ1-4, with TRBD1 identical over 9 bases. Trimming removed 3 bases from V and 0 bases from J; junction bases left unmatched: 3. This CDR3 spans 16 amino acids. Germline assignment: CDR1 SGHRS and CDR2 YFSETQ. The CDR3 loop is CASSSGQGATNEKLFF. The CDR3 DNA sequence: TGCGCCAGCAGCTCGGGACAGGGAGCAACTAATGAAAAACTGTTTTTT.

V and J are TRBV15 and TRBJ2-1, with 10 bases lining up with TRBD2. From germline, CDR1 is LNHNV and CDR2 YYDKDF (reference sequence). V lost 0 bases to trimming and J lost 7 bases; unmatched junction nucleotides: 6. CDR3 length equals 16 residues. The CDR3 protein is CATSRDRASGRNEQFF. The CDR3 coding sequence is TGTGCCACCAGCAGAGATCGGGCTAGCGGGAGAAATGAGCAGTTCTTC. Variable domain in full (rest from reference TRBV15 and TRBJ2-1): DAMVIQNPRYQVTQFGKPVTLSCSQTLNHNVMYWYQQKSSQAPKLLFHYYDKDFNNEADTPDNFQSRRPNTSFCFLDIRSPGLGDTAMYLCATSRDRASGRNEQFFGPGTRLTVL.

CDR3 in DNA: TGTGCCAGCAGTGCCTCCTTCCAGGTTTCACTTGGGGCCAACGTCCTGACTTTC. Translated, it gives CASSASFQVSLGANVLTF. The chain links TRBV2 to TRBJ2-6; D uncertain. There are 18 residues in the CDR3. Germline CDR1 is SNHLY and CDR2 is FYNNEI. V was pared by 4 bases and J by 3 bases, with 19 bases between.

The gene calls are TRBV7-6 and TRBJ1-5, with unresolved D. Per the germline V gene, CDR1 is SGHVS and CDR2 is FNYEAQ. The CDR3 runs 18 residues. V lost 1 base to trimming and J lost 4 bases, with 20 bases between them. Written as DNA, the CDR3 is TGTGCCAGCAGCTTAGGACCCTTCGGGGAAGGCCCTAATCAGCCCCAGCATTTT. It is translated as CASSLGPFGEGPNQPQHF.

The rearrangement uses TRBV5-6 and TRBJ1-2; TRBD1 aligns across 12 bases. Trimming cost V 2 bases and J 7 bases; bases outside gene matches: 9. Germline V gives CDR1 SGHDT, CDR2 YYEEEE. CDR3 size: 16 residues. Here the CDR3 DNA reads TGTGCCAGCAGCTTTATTGTGGGACAGGGGGCTGGTGGCTACACCTTC. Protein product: CASSFIVGQGAGGYTF.

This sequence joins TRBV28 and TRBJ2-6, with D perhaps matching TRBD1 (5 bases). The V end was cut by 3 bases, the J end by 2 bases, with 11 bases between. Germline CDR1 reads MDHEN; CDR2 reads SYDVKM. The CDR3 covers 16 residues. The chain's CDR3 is CASSFFRATGANVLTF. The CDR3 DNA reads TGTGCCAGCAGTTTCTTCAGGGCGACTGGGGCCAACGTCCTGACTTTC. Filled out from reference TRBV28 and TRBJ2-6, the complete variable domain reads DVKVTQSSRYLVKRTGEKVFLECVQDMDHENMFWYRQDPGLGLRLIYFSYDVKMKEKGDIPEGYSVSREKKERFSLILESASTNQTSMYLCASSFFRATGANVLTFGAGSRLTVL.

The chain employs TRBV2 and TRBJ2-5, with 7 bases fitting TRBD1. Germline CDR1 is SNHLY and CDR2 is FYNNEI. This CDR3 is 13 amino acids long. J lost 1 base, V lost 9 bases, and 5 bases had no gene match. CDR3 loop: CASKRTGQETQYF. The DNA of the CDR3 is TGTGCCAGTAAAAGGACAGGCCAAGAGACCCAGTACTTC.

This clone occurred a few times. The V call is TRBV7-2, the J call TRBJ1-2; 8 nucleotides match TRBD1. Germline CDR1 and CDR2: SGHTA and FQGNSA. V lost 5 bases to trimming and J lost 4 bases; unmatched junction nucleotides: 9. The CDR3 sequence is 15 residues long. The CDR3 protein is CASSLRSGGSYGYTF. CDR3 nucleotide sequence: TGTGCCAGCAGCCTTCGGTCAGGGGGCAGCTATGGCTACACCTTC. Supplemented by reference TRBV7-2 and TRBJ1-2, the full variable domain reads GAGVSQSPSNKVTEKGKDVELRCDPISGHTALYWYRQSLGQGLEFLIYFQGNSAPDKSGLPSDRFSAERTGGSVSTLTIQRTQQEDSAVYLCASSLRSGGSYGYTFGSGTRLTVV.

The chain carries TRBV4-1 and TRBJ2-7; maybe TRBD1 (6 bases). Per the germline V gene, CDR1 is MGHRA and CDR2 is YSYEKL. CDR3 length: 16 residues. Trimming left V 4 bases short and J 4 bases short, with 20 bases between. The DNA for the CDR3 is TGCGCCAGCAGCCCCCGCCCTGGGGGCACCTCGTACGAGCAGTACTTC. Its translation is CASSPRPGGTSYEQYF.

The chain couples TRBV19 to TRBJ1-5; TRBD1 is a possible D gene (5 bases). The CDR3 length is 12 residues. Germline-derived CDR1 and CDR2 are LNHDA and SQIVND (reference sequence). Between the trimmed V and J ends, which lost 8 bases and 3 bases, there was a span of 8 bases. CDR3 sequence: CASQGFNQPQHF. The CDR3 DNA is TGTGCCAGTCAGGGATTCAATCAGCCCCAGCATTTT.

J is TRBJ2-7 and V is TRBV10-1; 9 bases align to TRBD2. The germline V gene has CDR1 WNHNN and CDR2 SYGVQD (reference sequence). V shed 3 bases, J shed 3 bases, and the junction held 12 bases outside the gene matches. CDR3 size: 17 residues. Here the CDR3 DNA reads TGCGCCAGCAGTGATCGAGCCCCTAGCGGGGTTTACTACGAGCAGTACTTC. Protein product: CASSDRAPSGVYYEQYF.

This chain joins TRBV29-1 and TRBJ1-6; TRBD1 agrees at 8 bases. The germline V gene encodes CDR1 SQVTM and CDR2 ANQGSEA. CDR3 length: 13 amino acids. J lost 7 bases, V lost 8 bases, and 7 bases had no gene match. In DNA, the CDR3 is TGCAGCATCGGACAGGGCGGAAATTCACCCCTCCACTTT. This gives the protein CSIGQGGNSPLHF.

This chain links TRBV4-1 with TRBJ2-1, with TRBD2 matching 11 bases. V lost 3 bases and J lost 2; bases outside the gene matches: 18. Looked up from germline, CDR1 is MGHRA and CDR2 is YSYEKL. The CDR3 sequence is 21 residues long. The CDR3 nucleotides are TGCGCCAGCAGCCAGATCCCTCCGGGACTAGCGGTCCGAGATGCCTACAATGAGCAGTTCTTC. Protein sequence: CASSQIPPGLAVRDAYNEQFF.

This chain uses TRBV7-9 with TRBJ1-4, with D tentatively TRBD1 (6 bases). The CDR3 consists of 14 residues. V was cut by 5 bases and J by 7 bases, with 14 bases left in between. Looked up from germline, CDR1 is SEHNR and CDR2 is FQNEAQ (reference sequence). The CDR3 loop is CASSHRDILEKLFF. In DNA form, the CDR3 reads TGTGCCAGCAGCCACCGGGACATTCTTGAAAAACTGTTTTTT.

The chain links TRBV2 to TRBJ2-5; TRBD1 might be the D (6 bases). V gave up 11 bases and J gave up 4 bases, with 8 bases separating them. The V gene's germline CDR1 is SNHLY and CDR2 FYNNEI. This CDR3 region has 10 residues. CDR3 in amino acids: CAGGAETQYF. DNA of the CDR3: TGTGCCGGGGGCGCAGAGACCCAGTACTTC. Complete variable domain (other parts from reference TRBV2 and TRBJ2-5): EPEVTQTPSHQVTQMGQEVILRCVPISNHLYFYWYRQILGQKVEFLVSFYNNEISEKSEIFDDQFSVERPDGSNFTLKIRSTKLEDSAMYFCAGGAETQYFGPGTRLLVL.

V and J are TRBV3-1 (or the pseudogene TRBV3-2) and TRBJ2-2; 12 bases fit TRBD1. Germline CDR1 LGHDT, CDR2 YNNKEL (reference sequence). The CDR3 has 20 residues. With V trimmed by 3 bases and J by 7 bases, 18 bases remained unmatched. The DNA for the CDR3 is TGTGCCAGCAGCCACGTACCGGGACAGGGGGCTAGCGGGATAGTCGGGGAGCTGTTTTTT. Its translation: CASSHVPGQGASGIVGELFF.